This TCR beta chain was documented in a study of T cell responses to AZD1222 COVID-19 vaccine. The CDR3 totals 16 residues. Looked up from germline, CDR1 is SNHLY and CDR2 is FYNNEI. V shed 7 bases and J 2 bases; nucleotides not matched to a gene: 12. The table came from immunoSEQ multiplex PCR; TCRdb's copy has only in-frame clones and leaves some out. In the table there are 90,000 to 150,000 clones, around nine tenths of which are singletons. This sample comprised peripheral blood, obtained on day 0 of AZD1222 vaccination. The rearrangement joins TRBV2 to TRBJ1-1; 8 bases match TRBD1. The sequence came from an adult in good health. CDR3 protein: CASKRQGAVINTEAFF. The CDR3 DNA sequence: TGTGCCAGCAAAAGGCAGGGGGCCGTGATTAACACTGAAGCTTTCTTT.